This entry lists 8 T cell receptor beta chains sequenced from one sample in a study of T cell changes during pregnancy in multiple sclerosis. Profiled with immunoSEQ multiplex PCR; TCRdb holds only in-frame clones, not every one. The table shows more than 65,000 clones, with just under 95% occurring only once. The sample here was peripheral blood, taken in the first trimester of pregnancy. These receptors were collected from a female donor with multiple sclerosis, enrolled in a pregnancy study.

This clone was picked up a small number of times. The chain carries TRBV27 and TRBJ1-1; the match to TRBD1 covers 8 bases. Trimming at V came to 0 bases and at J to 6 bases, leaving 0 bases not matched to a gene. The germline V gene has CDR1 MNHEY and CDR2 SMNVEV (reference sequence). The CDR3 covers 13 residues. The CDR3 DNA sequence: TGTGCCAGCAGTTTATCGGACAGGGCTGAAGCTTTCTTT. Translating it yields CASSLSDRAEAFF.

The CDR3 DNA follows: TGTGCCAGCAGCCTGACTAACACCGGGGAGCTGTTTTTT. Encoded protein: CASSLTNTGELFF. The V call is TRBV11-2, the J call TRBJ2-2; no firm D call. The germline gives CDR1 SGHAT, CDR2 FQNNGV. CDR3 size: 13 residues. Between the trimmed V and J ends, which lost 5 bases and 2 bases, there was a span of 6 bases.

V gene TRBV6-5 combines with J gene TRBJ1-1, with a possible D match to TRBD1 (5 bases). CDR1 and CDR2 (germline): MNHEY, SVGAGI. The CDR3 sequence is 16 residues long. V gave up 4 bases and J gave up 0 bases, with 15 bases separating them. The CDR3 DNA reads TGTGCCAGCAGTTTGACAGCCCTCCCGATGAACACTGAAGCTTTCTTT. It translates to CASSLTALPMNTEAFF.

This chain connects TRBV27 to TRBJ1-1; TRBD1 matches 7 bases. The CDR3 spans 13 residues. The V and J ends lost 7 bases and 5 bases, in that order; junction bases with no gene match: 7. Germline CDR1 reads MNHEY; CDR2 reads SMNVEV (reference sequence). CDR3 sequence reads: CASKSQGTTEAFF. The CDR3 DNA is TGTGCCAGCAAATCACAGGGGACAACTGAAGCTTTCTTT.

The chain employs TRBV7-9 and TRBJ2-5; 9 positions agree with TRBD2. Germline trimming cut 2 bases from V and 1 base from J; bases unmatched to any gene: 8. The CDR3 loop spans 17 amino acids. In germline, CDR1 is SEHNR, CDR2 FQNEAQ (reference sequence). The CDR3 spells CASSLLASGASQETQYF. CDR3 bases: TGTGCCAGCAGCTTATTAGCTAGCGGGGCCTCCCAAGAGACCCAGTACTTC.

V gene TRBV25-1 combines with J gene TRBJ1-3; D not resolved. This CDR3 region has 15 residues. The ends were cut back, 8 bases at V and 2 bases at J, with 16 bases in the middle. Germline values: CDR1 MGHDK, CDR2 SYGVNS. CDR3 amino acids: CASSETPGTGNTIYF. CDR3 coding DNA: TGTGCCAGCTCCGAAACCCCCGGGACTGGAAACACCATATATTTT.

V usage is TRBV7-3 and J usage is TRBJ2-6, with 7 bases aligning to TRBD1. The CDR3 is 16 amino acids. Trimming removed 4 bases from V and 2 bases from J; junction bases left unmatched: 5. The germline CDR1 and CDR2 sequences are SGHTA and FQGTGA. CDR3 sequence reads: CASSSVTGPGANVLTF. CDR3 nucleotide sequence: TGTGCCAGCAGCTCGGTGACAGGGCCTGGGGCCAACGTCCTGACTTTC.

The rearrangement links TRBV14 to TRBJ2-1; TRBD1 matches at 9 bases. V trimming: 6 bases; J trimming: 5 bases; junction bases outside the gene matches: 8. CDR3 length equals 15 residues. Germline V gene data show CDR1 as SGHDN and CDR2 as FVKESK. The CDR3 sequence is CASRRTGETHNEQFF. In nucleotides, the CDR3 is TGTGCCAGCAGGAGGACAGGGGAGACCCACAATGAGCAGTTCTTC.